The 13 T cell receptor beta chains in this list originate from one sample, sequenced in a study of beta chain features in type 1 diabetes. Study-wide results and limits: The study found moderately but significantly shorter TCRB CDR3s in all four CD4+ subsets of Type 1 diabetes patients.

For these TCRs, the target antigens are not known. Sequenced material consisted of expressed TCRB transcripts (all of the isolated RNA was reverse transcribed). Sequencing used immunoSEQ multiplex PCR; TCRdb keeps in-frame clones, though not all of them. The table has about 160,000 clones, around 9.7% seen once; the top ten hold roughly 0.72%. Sequenced sample: central memory CD4+ T cells from blood. These receptors were collected from a woman between 25 and 40 years old with type 1 diabetes.

This clone was recorded many times. The chain couples TRBV2 to TRBJ2-1; 10 bases align to TRBD2. J was trimmed by 4 bases and V by 5 bases; bases with no gene match: 11. There are 17 residues in the CDR3. Germline V gene lookup returns CDR1 SNHLY and CDR2 FYNNEI. For the CDR3, the DNA is TGTGCCAGCAGTTACTCCCCGCTAGCGGGAGTGTACAATGAGCAGTTCTTC. It translates to CASSYSPLAGVYNEQFF.

This clone has more than one count but fewer than ten. The rearrangement joins TRBV19 to TRBJ2-4; 9 positions agree with TRBD1. The trim removed 7 bases at V and 15 bases at J, leaving 13 bases unmatched. This CDR3 is 13 amino acids long. The germline CDR1 and CDR2 sequences are LNHDA and SQIVND (reference sequence). Written as DNA, the CDR3 is TGTGCCAGTATCCCGGGACAGGGTGTAATACCGTACTTC. This encodes CASIPGQGVIPYF.

This clone was recorded many times. The chain carries TRBV28 and TRBJ2-5, with a weak D call TRBD1 (5 bases). V lost 6 bases and J 9 bases, leaving 32 bases between the germline ends. Germline V gives CDR1 MDHEN, CDR2 SYDVKM. The CDR3 consists of 18 residues. This CDR3 is CASRPVRTSSRQDRAQYF. CDR3 nucleotides: TGTGCCAGCAGACCTGTGAGGACATCGTCGCGCCAAGACCGGGCCCAGTACTTC. Complete variable domain (other parts from reference TRBV28 and TRBJ2-5): DVKVTQSSRYLVKRTGEKVFLECVQDMDHENMFWYRQDPGLGLRLIYFSYDVKMKEKGDIPEGYSVSREKKERFSLILESASTNQTSMYLCASRPVRTSSRQDRAQYFGPGTRLLVL.

This clone has ten or more counts. The V and J genes are TRBV7-9 and TRBJ2-1; D is perhaps TRBD1 (6 bases). The CDR3 runs to 14 residues. Trimming removed 5 bases at V and 5 bases at J, with 13 bases between. Germline V lookup: CDR1 SEHNR, CDR2 FQNEAQ (reference sequence). The CDR3 loop is CASSTNRVNNEQFF. The CDR3 DNA follows: TGTGCCAGCAGCACGAACAGGGTGAACAATGAGCAGTTCTTC.

Only a few counts were recorded for this clone. The chain recombines TRBV28 with TRBJ2-5; D is possibly TRBD2 (6 bases). Near its end, the DNA agrees better with TRBJ2-7, so the J call may be wrong. CDR3 size: 12 residues. Germline CDR1 is MDHEN and CDR2 is SYDVKM. This chain's CDR3 is CASSGGQYEQYF. CDR3 nucleotides: TGTGCCAGCAGTGGAGGGCAATACGAGCAGTACTTC.

This clone was seen more than once but under ten times. The chain combines TRBV2 with TRBJ1-1; TRBD1 aligns across 7 bases. Germline loops: CDR1 SNHLY, CDR2 FYNNEI. Trimming took 5 bases from V and 6 from J; bases not matched to a gene: 6. This CDR3 spans 13 amino acids. CDR3 region: CASSSIGTAEAFF. Written as DNA, the CDR3 is TGTGCCAGCAGTTCGATAGGGACAGCTGAAGCTTTCTTT.

In nucleotides, the CDR3 is TGTGCCAGCAGTTGGGGTAGCGACTCCTACGAGCAGTACTTC. This translates into CASSWGSDSYEQYF. The rearrangement links TRBV25-1 to TRBJ2-7, with a weak D call TRBD2 (5 bases). From germline, CDR1 is MGHDK and CDR2 SYGVNS. Trimming took 5 bases from V and 0 from J, leaving 11 bases between them. The CDR3 covers 14 residues.

The chain links TRBV6-5 to TRBJ2-2; maybe TRBD1 (5 bases). The CDR3 is 13 amino acids. V lost 6 bases and J lost 13, with 18 bases in between. Germline lookup yields CDR1 MNHEY and CDR2 SVGAGI. CDR3: CASSNQGSGGLFF. CDR3 in DNA: TGTGCCAGCAGCAATCAGGGTTCGGGTGGGCTGTTTTTT.

The chain carries TRBV27 and TRBJ1-2; 10 bases agree with TRBD1. There are 14 residues in the CDR3. After removal of 6 bases from V and 6 bases from J, the junction contained 7 bases not matched to a gene. Germline loops: CDR1 MNHEY, CDR2 SMNVEV (reference sequence). For the CDR3, the DNA is TGTGCCAGCAGCCCTAGGACAGGGGGGAATGGCTACACCTTC. Amino acid sequence: CASSPRTGGNGYTF.

This clone was counted a few times. The chain employs TRBV4-2 and TRBJ2-1; D perhaps matches TRBD2 (5 bases). Germline loops: CDR1 LGHNA, CDR2 YNFKEQ. The CDR3 is 17 residues long. Trimming shortened V by 5 bases and J by 2 bases, and 19 bases separated the two germline ends. The DNA of the CDR3 is TGTGCCAGCAGCTTGCCCCCTCGAGCGGCCACCTACAATGAGCAGTTCTTC. Translating it yields CASSLPPRAATYNEQFF.

In this sample, this clone turned up a few times. The rearrangement links TRBV13 to TRBJ1-2, with D possibly matching TRBD1 (6 bases). The CDR3 covers 12 residues. Germline V gene lookup returns CDR1 PRHDT and CDR2 FYEKMQ (reference sequence). The V gene lost 0 bases and the J gene lost 13 bases, with 12 bases spanning the gap. The CDR3 sequence: CASSLGRGACTF. The CDR3 DNA sequence: TGTGCCAGCAGCTTAGGACGGGGGGCATGCACCTTC.

This clone was observed at least ten times. The chain has TRBV30 and TRBJ1-4; no firm D call. The CDR3 sequence is 13 residues long. Deletions cut 7 bases from V and 6 bases from J, with 15 bases between. The germline V gene encodes CDR1 GTSNPN and CDR2 SVGIG (reference sequence). The CDR3 sequence: CASLLGSDEKLFF. The CDR3 bases are TGTGCCTCGCTTTTGGGGAGCGATGAAAAACTGTTTTTT.

The rearrangement uses TRBV7-8 and TRBJ2-1; 12 bases are shared with TRBD2. Germline CDR1 and CDR2: SGHVS and FQNEAQ. The CDR3 covers 15 residues. V lost 7 bases and J lost 9; bases outside the gene matches: 10. The CDR3 protein is CASNPLGLAGFEQFF. CDR3 DNA sequence: TGTGCCAGCAACCCTCTGGGACTAGCGGGCTTTGAGCAGTTCTTC.